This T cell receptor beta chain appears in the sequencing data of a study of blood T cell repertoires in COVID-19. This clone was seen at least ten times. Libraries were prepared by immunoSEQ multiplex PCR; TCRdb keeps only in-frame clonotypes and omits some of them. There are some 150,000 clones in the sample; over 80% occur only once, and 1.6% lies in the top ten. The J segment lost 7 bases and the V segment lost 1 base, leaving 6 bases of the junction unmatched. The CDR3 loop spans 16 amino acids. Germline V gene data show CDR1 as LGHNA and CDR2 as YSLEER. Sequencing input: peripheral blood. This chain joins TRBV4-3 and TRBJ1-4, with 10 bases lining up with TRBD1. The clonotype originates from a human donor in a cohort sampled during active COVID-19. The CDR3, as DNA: TGCGCCAGCAGCCAAGGTCGAGGGACAGGGGTTGAAAAACTGTTTTTT. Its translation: CASSQGRGTGVEKLFF.